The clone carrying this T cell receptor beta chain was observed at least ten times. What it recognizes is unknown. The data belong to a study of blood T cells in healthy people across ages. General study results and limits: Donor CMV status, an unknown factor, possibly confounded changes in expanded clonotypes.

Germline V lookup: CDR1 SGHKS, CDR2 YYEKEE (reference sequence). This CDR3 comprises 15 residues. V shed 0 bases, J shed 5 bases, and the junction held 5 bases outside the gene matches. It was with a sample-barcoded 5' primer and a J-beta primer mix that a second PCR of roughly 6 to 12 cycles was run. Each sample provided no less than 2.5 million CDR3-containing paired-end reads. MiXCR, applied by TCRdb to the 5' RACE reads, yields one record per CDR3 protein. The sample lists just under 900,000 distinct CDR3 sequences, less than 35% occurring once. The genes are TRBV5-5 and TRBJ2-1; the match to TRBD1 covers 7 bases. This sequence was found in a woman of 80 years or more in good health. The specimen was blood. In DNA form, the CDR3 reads TGTGCCAGCAGCTTGGGACAGGGACCGGACAATGAGCAGTTCTTC. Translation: CASSLGQGPDNEQFF.